The sequence of this T cell receptor (beta chain) was determined in a study of lymphopenia after photon versus proton radiotherapy (dated by TCRdb to the late 2010s). In the study overall: In patients with gastrointestinal tumors who developed high-grade lymphopenia, the study compared the immunological effects of photon radiation therapy with those of proton radiation therapy. The 20 or so patients in the cohort had gastrointestinal tumors, were treated with either photon or proton therapy, and subsequently developed lymphopenia. The goal of the study was to describe how the two radiation modalities differ in their effects on the immune system.

The library relied on the immunoSEQ multiplex PCR assay. Alongside multiparametric flow cytometry, deep sequencing of rearranged TCR beta loci was used to profile the T cell repertoires. TCRdb retrieved this table from immuneACCESS and kept in-frame rearrangements only. Not all clones are present; in checked studies, unresolved V genes account for under half, and no reason is known for the remainder. A total of some 30,000 clones appear in this sample, approximately 87% of them only once. Of the sample, 5.5% to 7.5% falls within the top ten clones. Study-wide conclusions, independent of this receptor: After the lymphocyte count nadir, oligoclonal expansion, especially of CD8+ Temra cells, was observed in photon-treated repertoires, and the drop in diversity was driven by this expansion. The survival association was examined only in patients who died, and the authors described better survival with proton therapy as a possibility, not as a demonstrated result. Across the cohort, among patients who died, a greater drop in TCR diversity after the nadir was inversely correlated with overall survival time. During treatment, patients who received photon therapy lost naive T cells and TCR diversity and gained effector/memory populations, whereas patients who received proton therapy remained relatively stable.

The germline V gene supplies CDR1 SGHAT and CDR2 FQNNGV. The CDR3 runs 16 residues from the cysteine to the phenylalanine. The entry retains the CDR3 DNA only, 48 bases that are in frame from base 1. V loses 0 bases of germline sequence and J loses 2 bases, and the interval between the two ends is 11 bases. Comment on this clone: The specificity of this receptor is unknown. No base quality information exists; no much larger clone differs at one position.

The sequence links TRBV11-2 to TRBJ2-1, and possibly TRBD1, on 6 matching bases. The sample here was peripheral blood, taken from a patient treated with photon-based radiotherapy. The TCR comes from a woman aged 45 to 65 with pancreatic cancer. The DNA sequence is given as TGTGCCAGCAGCTTAGATGGGGGCCCACCCTACAATGAGCAGTTCTTC. Translation gives CASSLDGGPPYNEQFF.